These T cell receptor beta chains were read from a single sample in a study of T cell responses to AZD1222 COVID-19 vaccine. Repertoires were generated with immunoSEQ multiplex PCR, while TCRdb's copy carries only in-frame clones and drops some. Found here are about 130,000 clones, roughly 90% of them singletons; the top ten hold 1.5%. The material was peripheral blood, obtained on day 0 of AZD1222 vaccination. Source of these receptors: an adult in good health. The CDR3 runs from the conserved cysteine through the conserved F or W. D genes are given only for firm matches. Expanded clones are given a class, and other clones once, few, many or no size at all.

J | size | D | V | CDR3 | DNA
TRBJ2-5 | few | TRBD1 | TRBV7-9 | CASSWDRNQETQYF | TGTGCCAGCAGCTGGGACAGGAATCAAGAGACCCAGTACTTC
TRBJ2-2 | few | . | TRBV6-4 | CASSDPAGGELFF | TGTGCCAGCAGTGATCCAGCGGGCGGGGAGCTGTTTTTT
TRBJ1-2 | . | . | TRBV30 | CAWSPLGSDHDGYTF | TGTGCCTGGAGTCCCCTAGGCAGCGATCATGATGGCTACACCTTC
TRBJ2-7 | . | TRBD1 | TRBV5-4 | CASSSVRGGQRYEQYF | TGTGCCAGCAGCTCCGTCCGAGGGGGACAGAGGTACGAGCAGTACTTC
TRBJ2-7 | . | . | TRBV10-3 | CAISPGYEQYF | TGTGCCATATCCCCGGGGTACGAGCAGTACTTC
TRBJ2-7 | . | TRBD1 | TRBV6-5 | CASSYLGQGAIRQYF | TGTGCCAGCAGTTACTTAGGACAGGGGGCAATTAGGCAGTACTTC
TRBJ2-3 | . | TRBD2 | TRBV9 | CASSVGGGPTDTQYF | TGTGCCAGCAGCGTAGGCGGGGGTCCCACAGATACGCAGTATTTT
TRBJ2-7 | . | . | TRBV7-9 | CASSPRTDSYEQYF | TGTGCCAGCAGCCCCCGGACGGACTCCTACGAGCAGTACTTC
TRBJ2-7 | . | . | TRBV11-3 | CASSLGPSSYEQYF | TGTGCCAGCAGCTTAGGTCCCAGCTCCTACGAGCAGTACTTC
TRBJ1-4 | few | TRBD1 | TRBV18 | CASSPGQYTEKLFF | TGTGCCAGCTCACCGGGACAGTATACGGAAAAACTGTTTTTT
TRBJ1-4 | . | . | TRBV15 | CATSPGGVSNEKLFF | TGTGCCACCAGCCCAGGAGGGGTGTCTAATGAAAAACTGTTTTTT
TRBJ1-3 | . | . | TRBV6-1 | CASSDGVSSGNTIYF | TGTGCCAGCAGTGATGGTGTGAGCTCTGGAAACACCATATATTTT
TRBJ1-1 | . | . | TRBV18 | CASSPPKARGNEAFF | TGTGCCAGCTCACCACCGAAGGCCAGGGGAAATGAAGCTTTCTTT
TRBJ2-1 | . | TRBD1 | TRBV7-6 | CASSPDRGDEQFF | TGTGCCAGCAGCCCCGACAGGGGCGATGAGCAGTTCTTC
TRBJ2-7 | . | TRBD1 | TRBV4-1 | CASSQPTGTSYEQYF | TGCGCCAGCAGCCAGCCGACAGGGACCTCCTACGAGCAGTACTTC
TRBJ2-7 | . | . | TRBV20-1 | CSAPRLYEQYF | TGCAGTGCTCCCAGGCTATACGAGCAGTACTTC
TRBJ2-7 | . | TRBD2 | TRBV7-6 | CASSVTPPGLALLRGSGEQYF | TGTGCCAGCAGCGTAACACCACCGGGACTAGCTCTCCTGAGGGGTTCGGGGGAGCAGTACTTC
TRBJ1-6 | . | . | TRBV28 | CASGMGGGDSPLHF | TGTGCCAGCGGAATGGGGGGCGGTGATTCACCCCTCCACTTT
TRBJ2-1 | . | . | TRBV6-5 | CASSSAFYNEQFF | TGTGCCAGCAGCTCCGCCTTCTACAATGAGCAGTTCTTC